This T cell receptor (beta chain) was observed in a study of CD8 T cells in ankylosing spondylitis. Study-level points and caveats: The study identified a TCR beta motif of about eight highly homologous variants that appeared characteristic of ankylosing spondylitis blood. A subset of motif variants has previously been described in the synovial fluid and blood of reactive arthritis.

This clonotype was seen more than once but under ten times. As yet, its antigen is unknown. TCRdb independently ran MiXCR on the 5' RACE reads; one entry per CDR3 protein. Of over 450,000 distinct CDR3 sequences listed, 10% to 15% are singletons. The CDR3 has 16 amino acids. V lost 1 base, J lost 9 bases, and 13 bases stayed unmatched. From germline, CDR1 is SEHNR and CDR2 FQNEAQ (reference sequence). This TCR derives from a male donor with ankylosing spondylitis. This chain joins TRBV7-9 and TRBJ2-3; 7 nucleotides match TRBD2. Source material: blood, either unsorted or a sorted T cell fraction (not recorded which). The CDR3 DNA follows: TGTGCCAGCAGCTTAGATGTGGGGCTTTCCGGGGGGACGCAGTATTTT. As protein: CASSLDVGLSGGTQYF.